This TCR beta chain was profiled in a study of blood T cell repertoires in COVID-19. The CDR3 has 18 amino acids. V was pared by 1 base and J by 2 bases, with 15 bases of the junction left unmatched. In germline, CDR1 is GTSNPN, CDR2 SVGIG (reference sequence). Original methodology: Counts of nucleated cells, estimated from reference gene primer amplification, were obtained. Method: immunoSEQ multiplex PCR; TCRdb's copy keeps in-frame clones and lacks some. The DNA gave D and trimming, while V, J and clone size come from that table. The sample has some 50,000 clones, 84% seen once. The sample was peripheral blood. The genes are TRBV30 and TRBJ1-2; 8 bases fit TRBD1. The TCR sequence derives from a man aged 45-65 years with acute or convalescent COVID-19. The CDR3 nucleotides read TGTGCCTGGAGTGGCCCGCTAGGACAGGGCCACTTAAACTATGGCTACACCTTC. Amino acid sequence: CAWSGPLGQGHLNYGYTF.